One and the same sample provided the 4 T cell receptor beta chains below, sequenced in a study of graft-versus-host responses after intestinal transplantation. Sequenced by immunoSEQ multiplex PCR; TCRdb stores in-frame clones only, minus some. The sample records approximately 120,000 clones, around nine tenths being singletons. Antigen specificity for these receptors is unknown. Sequenced material: unstimulated CD4+ T cells sorted from spleen or lymph node cells, taken before intestinal transplant. These receptors were collected from a human donor who received an intestinal transplant.

This clone was seen a single time. V and J are TRBV2 and TRBJ1-6; D not resolved. The CDR3 consists of 14 residues. Trimming pared 4 bases from V and 9 bases from J, leaving 13 bases between. From germline, CDR1 is SNHLY and CDR2 FYNNEI. The CDR3 spells CASSVQPPSSPLHF. The CDR3 DNA follows: TGTGCCAGCAGTGTGCAGCCTCCGAGTTCACCCCTCCACTTT.

The V call is TRBV6-1, the J call TRBJ1-4; D not resolved. The CDR3 loop spans 11 amino acids. The germline gives CDR1 MNHNS, CDR2 SASEGT. V was pared by 6 bases and J by 8 bases, with 7 bases between. The CDR3 DNA is TGTGCCAGCAGCCAGTACGAAAAACTGTTTTTT. Its protein product is CASSQYEKLFF.

The chain links TRBV28 to TRBJ2-7; TRBD2 is a possible D gene (5 bases). Trimming removed 5 bases from V and 9 bases from J, with 17 bases in between. The CDR3 covers 13 residues. CDR1 is MDHEN, CDR2 SYDVKM, per germline. The CDR3 reads CASSEGGELRQYF. CDR3 nucleotides: TGTGCCAGCAGTGAGGGCGGTGAACTACGGCAGTACTTC.

The chain couples TRBV2 to TRBJ2-2; 8 bases agree with TRBD2. J gave up 6 bases and V 7 bases, and 4 bases lay outside the gene matches. There are 13 residues in the CDR3. From germline, CDR1 is SNHLY and CDR2 FYNNEI. CDR3 sequence (DNA): TGTGCCAGCACGGGGGGGGGCCCCGGGGAGCTGTTTTTT. Its translation: CASTGGGPGELFF.